This is a list of T cell receptor beta chains from one sample in a study of metastatic and nonmetastatic thyroid tumors. With MiXCR, TCRdb reprocessed the PCR reads. This table has tens of thousands of clones, 22% appearing once. Specimen: blood. The receptors here all came from a male donor with papillary thyroid cancer or a benign thyroid nodule (not recorded which). Some clones in this sample may be carry-over from other donors' samples. Each CDR3 is given with its conserved first and last residue. D genes are given only for firm matches. Only some rows state a clone size, as once, few, many or a class for expanded clones.

TRBJ1-3 | NA | NA | TRBV5-1 | CASSFSLSWSNSGNTIYF | TGCGCCAGCAGCTTTTCCCTATCCTGGTCGAACTCTGGAAACACCATATATTTT
TRBJ1-3 | NA | many | TRBV6-1 | CASSPTNTGNTIYF | TGTGCCAGCAGTCCGACAAATACTGGAAACACCATATATTTT
TRBJ1-3 | NA | once | TRBV9 | CASSVVVRAYGNTIYF | TGTGCCAGCAGCGTAGTAGTCAGGGCGTACGGAAACACCATATATTTT
TRBJ1-2 | NA | many | TRBV30 | CAWSIDSPSYGYTF | TGTGCCTGGAGTATAGACAGCCCGTCCTATGGCTACACCTTC
TRBJ2-3 | NA | many | TRBV30 | CAWSDTRDTQYF | TGTGCCTGGTCGGACACTCGAGATACGCAGTATTTT
TRBJ1-4 | NA | medium-sized | TRBV4-1 | CASSQGQTRLFF | TGCGCCAGCAGCCAAGGACAGACAAGACTGTTTTTT
TRBJ2-2 | NA | many | TRBV5-4 | CVSSLGRIQNTGELFF | TGTGTCAGCAGCTTGGGTAGGATTCAAAACACCGGGGAGCTGTTTTTT
TRBJ2-5 | NA | many | TRBV18 | CASLSSAKETQYF | TGTGCCAGCTTATCTAGCGCCAAAGAGACCCAGTACTTC
TRBJ1-2 | NA | NA | TRBV7-8 | CASSLASVYGYTF | TGTGCCAGCAGCTTAGCATCCGTATATGGCTACACCTTC
TRBJ2-2 | NA | NA | TRBV9 | CASSVGIVSGELFF | TGTGCCAGCAGCGTAGGGATAGTTTCCGGGGAGCTGTTTTTT
TRBJ1-6 | NA | many | TRBV5-5 | CASSFWDTNSPLHF | TGTGCCAGCAGCTTTTGGGACACAAATTCACCCCTCCACTTT
TRBJ2-5 | NA | many | TRBV5-4 | CASSLGAGRKTQYF | TGTGCCAGCAGCTTGGGGGCAGGGAGAAAGACCCAGTACTTC
TRBJ2-3 | NA | NA | TRBV11-2 | CASTEAALTTDTQYF | TGTGCCAGCACCGAGGCGGCTCTCACTACAGATACGCAGTATTTT
TRBJ1-1 | NA | many | TRBV29-1 | CSGGGMNTEAFF | TGCAGCGGAGGCGGGATGAACACTGAAGCTTTCTTT
TRBJ2-7 | NA | many | TRBV20-1 | CSASPAPSYEQYF | TGCAGTGCTAGCCCGGCCCCCTCCTACGAGCAGTACTTC
TRBJ1-3 | TRBD1 | many | TRBV12-3/TRBV12-4 | CASRGGRDRAGNTIYF | TGTGCCAGTCGGGGTGGGCGGGACAGGGCTGGAAACACCATATATTTT
TRBJ2-2 | NA | many | TRBV4-2 | CASSQENQGIAGELFF | TGTGCCAGCAGCCAAGAGAATCAGGGGATCGCCGGGGAGCTGTTTTTT
TRBJ2-1 | NA | many | TRBV7-2 | CASSLLASLGDEQFF | TGTGCCAGCAGCTTACTAGCGAGCTTAGGCGATGAGCAGTTCTTC
TRBJ1-3 | NA | few | TRBV30 | CAWSRAAGNTIYF | TGTGCCTGGAGTCGGGCAGCTGGAAACACCATATATTTT
TRBJ2-5 | NA | many | TRBV10-1 | CASSTDRQETQYF | TGCGCCAGCAGTACCGACCGCCAAGAGACCCAGTACTTC
TRBJ2-7 | NA | many | TRBV29-1 | CSVGETGVTSSYEQYF | TGCAGCGTGGGGGAGACAGGAGTTACGAGCTCCTACGAGCAGTACTTC
TRBJ2-1 | TRBD2 | many | TRBV7-3 | CASSSTGGPFGEQFF | TGTGCCAGCAGCTCTACGGGAGGGCCATTTGGTGAGCAGTTCTTC
TRBJ2-3 | NA | many | TRBV2 | CASRKRGVTDTQYF | TGTGCCAGCAGGAAGAGAGGAGTCACAGATACGCAGTATTTT
TRBJ1-4 | NA | many | TRBV7-9 | CASSWGGATNEKLFF | TGTGCCAGCAGCTGGGGAGGGGCAACTAATGAAAAACTGTTTTTT
TRBJ2-1 | TRBD1 | many | TRBV5-4 | CASSSRTGELNEQFF | TGTGCCAGCAGCTCCAGGACAGGGGAATTAAATGAGCAGTTCTTC
TRBJ1-2 | NA | many | TRBV6-1 | CASSERGSLPSYGYTF | TGTGCCAGCAGTGAAAGGGGGTCCTTACCGTCCTATGGCTACACCTTC
TRBJ1-2 | TRBD1 | many | TRBV28 | CASRVTGSIDYGYTF | TGTGCCAGCAGAGTGACAGGGTCTATAGACTATGGCTACACCTTC